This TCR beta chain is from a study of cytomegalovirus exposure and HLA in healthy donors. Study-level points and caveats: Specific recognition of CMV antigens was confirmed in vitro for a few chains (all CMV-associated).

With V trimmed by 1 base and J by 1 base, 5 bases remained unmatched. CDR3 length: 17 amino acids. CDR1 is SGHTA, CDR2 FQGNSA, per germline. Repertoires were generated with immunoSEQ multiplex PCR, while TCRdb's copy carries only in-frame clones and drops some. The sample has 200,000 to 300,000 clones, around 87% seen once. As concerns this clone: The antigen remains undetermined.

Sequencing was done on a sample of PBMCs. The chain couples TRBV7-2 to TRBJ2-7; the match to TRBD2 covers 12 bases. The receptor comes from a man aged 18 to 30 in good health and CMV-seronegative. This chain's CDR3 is CASSLVLAGGRSYEQYF. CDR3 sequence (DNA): TGTGCCAGCAGCTTAGTGCTAGCGGGGGGGCGGTCCTACGAGCAGTACTTC.